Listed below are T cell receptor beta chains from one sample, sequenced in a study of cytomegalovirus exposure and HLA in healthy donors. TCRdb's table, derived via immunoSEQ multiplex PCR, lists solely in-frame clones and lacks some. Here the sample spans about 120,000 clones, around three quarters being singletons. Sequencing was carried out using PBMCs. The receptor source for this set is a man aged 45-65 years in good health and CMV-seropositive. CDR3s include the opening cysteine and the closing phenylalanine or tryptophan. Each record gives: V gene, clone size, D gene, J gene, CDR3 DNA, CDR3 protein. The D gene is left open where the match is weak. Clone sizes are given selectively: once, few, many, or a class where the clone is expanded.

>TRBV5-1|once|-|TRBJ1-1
TGCGCCAGCAGCACCCTAGGGGGCACTGAAGCTTTCTTT
CASSTLGGTEAFF
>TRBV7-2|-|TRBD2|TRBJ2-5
TGTGCCAGCAGGACTCTAGCGGATCGCGCAAAGTACTTC
CASRTLADRAKYF
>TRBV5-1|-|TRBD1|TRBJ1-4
TGCGCCAGCAGCCCTACACAGGGGCCCCTAAAGGAAAAACTGTTTTTT
CASSPTQGPLKEKLFF
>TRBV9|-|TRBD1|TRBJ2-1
TGTGCCAGCAGCGTACCGGGACAGGGGGCCGAAAATGAGCAGTTCTTC
CASSVPGQGAENEQFF
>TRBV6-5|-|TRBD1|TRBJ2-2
TGTGCCAGCCGGACAGGGACGAACACCGGGGAGCTGTTTTTT
CASRTGTNTGELFF
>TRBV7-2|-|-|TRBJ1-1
TGTGCCAGCAGCTTTTTGGAACGAGGGAACACTGAAGCTTTCTTT
CASSFLERGNTEAFF
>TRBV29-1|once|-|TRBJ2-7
TGCAGCGTTCTACGACAGTACGAGCAGTACTTC
CSVLRQYEQYF
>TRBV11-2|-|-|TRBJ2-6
TGTGCCAGCAGCTTGGGCGTTCGGGAGGCCAACGTCCTGACTTTC
CASSLGVREANVLTF
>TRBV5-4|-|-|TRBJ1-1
TGTGCCAGCAGCGAGGGACAAAGGTCTGAAGCTTTCTTT
CASSEGQRSEAFF
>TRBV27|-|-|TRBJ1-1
TGTGCCAGCAGTTTATCGAGGGATAATAACACTGAAGCTTTCTTT
CASSLSRDNNTEAFF
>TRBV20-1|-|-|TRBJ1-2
TGCAGTGCTGGCGACAGCTATGGCTACACCTTC
CSAGDSYGYTF
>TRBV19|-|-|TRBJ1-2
TGTGCCAGTAGGCAGAACTATGGCTACACCTTC
CASRQNYGYTF
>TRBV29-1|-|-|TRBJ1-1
TGCAGCGCCCGGGACTCGGGGAAGGGGGGGGGTCTGAGCACTGAAGCTTTCTTT
CSARDSGKGGGLSTEAFF
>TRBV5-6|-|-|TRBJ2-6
TGTGCCAGCAGCACATACTCTGGGGCCAACGTCCTGACTTTC
CASSTYSGANVLTF
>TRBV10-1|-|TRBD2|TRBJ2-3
TGCGCCAGCAGTGACCACCGGGGGGGAATTGCAGATACGCAGTATTTT
CASSDHRGGIADTQYF
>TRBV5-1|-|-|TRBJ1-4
TGCGCCAGCAGCCCCTTCGATATGGCGGAACTGTTTTTT
CASSPFDMAELFF
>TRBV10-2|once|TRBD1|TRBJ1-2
TGCGCCATCGCAAACGGACAGGGGGCAGGTGGCTACACCTTC
CAIANGQGAGGYTF
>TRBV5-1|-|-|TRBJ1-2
TGCGCCAGCAGCTTGGCCGAACAGGACGGCTACACCTTC
CASSLAEQDGYTF
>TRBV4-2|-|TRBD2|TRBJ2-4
TGTGCCAGCAGCCTGCTAGCGGGAGTTGAATCCAAAAACATTCAGTACTTC
CASSLLAGVESKNIQYF
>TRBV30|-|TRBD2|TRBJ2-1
TGTGCCTGGACGGGGGGGGCGCGAGTTAATGAGCAGTTCTTC
CAWTGGARVNEQFF
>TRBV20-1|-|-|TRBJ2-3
TGCAGTGCTCGACAAGATACGCAGTATTTT
CSARQDTQYF
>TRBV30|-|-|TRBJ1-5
TGTGCCTGGAGCCCAGGGTTCGAAAGCAATCAGCCCCAGCATTTT
CAWSPGFESNQPQHF
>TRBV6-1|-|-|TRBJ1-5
TGTGCCAGCATTGCTGATGGGGCACGGAATCAGCCCCAGCATTTT
CASIADGARNQPQHF
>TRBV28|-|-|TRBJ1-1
TGTGCCAGCAGTCCCCTGAGTGAGATGAACACTGAAGCTTTCTTT
CASSPLSEMNTEAFF
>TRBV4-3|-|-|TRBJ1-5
TGCGCCAGCAGCCAAGAGTCGGGAAATCAGCCCCAGCATTTT
CASSQESGNQPQHF
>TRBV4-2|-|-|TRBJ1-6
TGTGCCAGCAGCCAAGAGGACAGCTCACCCCTCCACTTT
CASSQEDSSPLHF
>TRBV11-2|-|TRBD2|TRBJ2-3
TGTGCCAGCAGCACCTCCCGGACTAGCGGGGGAGAACACACAGATACGCAGTATTTT
CASSTSRTSGGEHTDTQYF
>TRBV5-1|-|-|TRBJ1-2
TGCGCCAGCAGCTTAGACAGTCCCCCGCGGTCTAACTATGGCTACACCTTC
CASSLDSPPRSNYGYTF
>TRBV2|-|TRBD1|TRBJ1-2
TGTGCCAGCAGTGCGTTAAGGGGACAGCGAGCTAACTATGGCTACACCTTC
CASSALRGQRANYGYTF
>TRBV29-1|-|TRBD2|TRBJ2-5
TGCAGCGTTTCCCTCTACCGGGGGGAGGGAGAGACCCAGTACTTC
CSVSLYRGEGETQYF
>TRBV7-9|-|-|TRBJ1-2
TGTGCCATAACACAGGGAGCGGGGGACTATGGCTACACCTTC
CAITQGAGDYGYTF